The T cell receptor (beta chain) under discussion was sequenced for a study of blood T cell repertoires in COVID-19. Overall study context: T cells, B-cell-depleted T cells, or PBMCs supplied cDNA or gDNA.

The CDR3 is 13 residues long. Trimming left V 6 bases short and J 8 bases short, with 16 bases between. The germline V gene encodes CDR1 MNHEY and CDR2 SMNVEV (reference sequence). As handled by the study authors: Cell counts per sample came from amplifying reference gene primers. Sequencing was performed with immunoSEQ multiplex PCR; in TCRdb, only in-frame clones are kept and a portion is missing. V, J and clone size were drawn from that table, and D and trimming were deduced from the DNA. Of over 80,000 clones in the sample, 60% to 80% were seen once. The chain couples TRBV27 to TRBJ1-2; D is ambiguous. The TCR originated in a woman aged 50 to 65 with acute or convalescent COVID-19. The sample taken for sequencing was peripheral blood. For the CDR3, the DNA is TGTGCCAGCAGAAACTCTAAGGATAGCGGCTACACCTTC. Its protein is CASRNSKDSGYTF.